This T cell receptor beta chain was obtained from a study of cytomegalovirus exposure and HLA in healthy donors. Study-level points and caveats: Cytomegalovirus status was reportedly diagnosed by the classifier with high sensitivity and specificity. Later genetic work tied a missense DCLRE1C variant to beta-chain V and J trimming. Several of the most significant clusters appeared, in a later analysis, to be linked to common viral pathogens.

Vbeta (60) and Jbeta (13) primers were used in the PCR. TCRdb's table, derived via immunoSEQ multiplex PCR, lists solely in-frame clones and lacks some. Among some 150,000 clones listed, 70% to 85% were seen once. A single count supports this clone. Its antigen is unknown. This clonotype originated in a human donor in good health. Specimen: PBMCs.

This CDR3 reads CASSEVYQVSNTGELFF. The DNA for the CDR3 is TGTGCCAGCAGTGAAGTTTATCAGGTTTCGAACACCGGGGAGCTGTTTTTT. V and J are TRBV2 and TRBJ2-2; D unresolved. With 1 base removed from V and 0 bases from J, the gap between germline ends came to 12 bases. This CDR3 has 17 residues. Germline V lookup: CDR1 SNHLY, CDR2 FYNNEI.